The entry below gives a single T cell receptor (beta chain) sequence along with its context. What antigen it recognizes has not been identified. Base qualities are not provided; no much larger clone lies one nucleotide away. These data belong to a study of blood T cell repertoires in COVID-19 (dated by TCRdb to 2020 to 2021). Regarding the study in general: The collaborator samples originated in the United States, Italy and Spain and spanned the acute and convalescent phases of COVID-19. The prospective study material was composed of cDNA or gDNA derived from T cells, B-cell-depleted T cells, or PBMCs. Deeply sampled blood TCRbeta repertoires from subjects exposed to, actively infected with, or recovered from COVID-19 were included in the dataset. The repertoires were released in a freely available public database meant as a resource for research on the immune response to SARS-CoV-2. The samples were drawn from the first 160 participants of the ongoing ImmuneRACE study and from some 1,300 subjects provided by 6 global collaborators. A de-identified subject ID, COVID-19 status, age in years and sex were almost always included in the sample metadata. Where HLA class I and class II types were available, the types were taken from metadata supplied by the sample provider, not from assay-based typing.

The paper as a whole reports these results and caveats: The quantity of clinical and demographic metadata differed by source and by participant and was supplied without curation.

The CDR3 runs 17 amino acids, cysteine and phenylalanine included. Only the CDR3 DNA is retained, 51 bases long and in frame from the first base. CDR1 and CDR2 were assigned from the germline V gene (reference sequence) as LNHDA and SQIVND. Relative to germline, V is missing 6 bases and J is missing 5 bases, with 16 bases of the junction outside any gene match. Whole blood was collected in K2EDTA tubes by collaborating institutions according to the institutions' own protocols. For TCRbeta analysis, collaborators shipped samples as frozen whole blood, isolated PBMCs, or DNA extracted from either of those sample types. TCRbeta CDR3 regions were amplified from genomic DNA using the immunoSEQ Assay, a bias-controlled multiplex PCR. The authors processed their data as follows. Within the assay, amplification of reference gene primers was used to estimate how many nucleated cells each sample contained. Sequence reads were collapsed and filtered to measure the absolute abundance of every unique TCRbeta CDR3 rearrangement. For each sample, productive Simpson clonality was calculated as the square root of Simpson's diversity index across productive rearrangements. The table was pulled from immuneACCESS by TCRdb, which kept in-frame rearrangements only. Such tables lose some clones; where checked, under half of the loss comes from unresolved V genes, and the rest has no known cause. V and J calls and clone size are copied from that table; D and trimming were computed from the DNA. The sample table holds roughly 100,000 clones, of which roughly 86% were seen once. Together, the top ten hold about 20% of the sample.

The clonotype was recovered from a human donor in a cohort sampled during active COVID-19. The chain couples TRBV19 to TRBJ1-2; TRBD1 agrees with 9 junctional bases. The sample comprised peripheral blood. The DNA reads TGTGCCAGTAGCATCCCACCGGGACAGGGTGCCTTTTATGGCTACACCTTC. Translated, it gives CASSIPPGQGAFYGYTF.